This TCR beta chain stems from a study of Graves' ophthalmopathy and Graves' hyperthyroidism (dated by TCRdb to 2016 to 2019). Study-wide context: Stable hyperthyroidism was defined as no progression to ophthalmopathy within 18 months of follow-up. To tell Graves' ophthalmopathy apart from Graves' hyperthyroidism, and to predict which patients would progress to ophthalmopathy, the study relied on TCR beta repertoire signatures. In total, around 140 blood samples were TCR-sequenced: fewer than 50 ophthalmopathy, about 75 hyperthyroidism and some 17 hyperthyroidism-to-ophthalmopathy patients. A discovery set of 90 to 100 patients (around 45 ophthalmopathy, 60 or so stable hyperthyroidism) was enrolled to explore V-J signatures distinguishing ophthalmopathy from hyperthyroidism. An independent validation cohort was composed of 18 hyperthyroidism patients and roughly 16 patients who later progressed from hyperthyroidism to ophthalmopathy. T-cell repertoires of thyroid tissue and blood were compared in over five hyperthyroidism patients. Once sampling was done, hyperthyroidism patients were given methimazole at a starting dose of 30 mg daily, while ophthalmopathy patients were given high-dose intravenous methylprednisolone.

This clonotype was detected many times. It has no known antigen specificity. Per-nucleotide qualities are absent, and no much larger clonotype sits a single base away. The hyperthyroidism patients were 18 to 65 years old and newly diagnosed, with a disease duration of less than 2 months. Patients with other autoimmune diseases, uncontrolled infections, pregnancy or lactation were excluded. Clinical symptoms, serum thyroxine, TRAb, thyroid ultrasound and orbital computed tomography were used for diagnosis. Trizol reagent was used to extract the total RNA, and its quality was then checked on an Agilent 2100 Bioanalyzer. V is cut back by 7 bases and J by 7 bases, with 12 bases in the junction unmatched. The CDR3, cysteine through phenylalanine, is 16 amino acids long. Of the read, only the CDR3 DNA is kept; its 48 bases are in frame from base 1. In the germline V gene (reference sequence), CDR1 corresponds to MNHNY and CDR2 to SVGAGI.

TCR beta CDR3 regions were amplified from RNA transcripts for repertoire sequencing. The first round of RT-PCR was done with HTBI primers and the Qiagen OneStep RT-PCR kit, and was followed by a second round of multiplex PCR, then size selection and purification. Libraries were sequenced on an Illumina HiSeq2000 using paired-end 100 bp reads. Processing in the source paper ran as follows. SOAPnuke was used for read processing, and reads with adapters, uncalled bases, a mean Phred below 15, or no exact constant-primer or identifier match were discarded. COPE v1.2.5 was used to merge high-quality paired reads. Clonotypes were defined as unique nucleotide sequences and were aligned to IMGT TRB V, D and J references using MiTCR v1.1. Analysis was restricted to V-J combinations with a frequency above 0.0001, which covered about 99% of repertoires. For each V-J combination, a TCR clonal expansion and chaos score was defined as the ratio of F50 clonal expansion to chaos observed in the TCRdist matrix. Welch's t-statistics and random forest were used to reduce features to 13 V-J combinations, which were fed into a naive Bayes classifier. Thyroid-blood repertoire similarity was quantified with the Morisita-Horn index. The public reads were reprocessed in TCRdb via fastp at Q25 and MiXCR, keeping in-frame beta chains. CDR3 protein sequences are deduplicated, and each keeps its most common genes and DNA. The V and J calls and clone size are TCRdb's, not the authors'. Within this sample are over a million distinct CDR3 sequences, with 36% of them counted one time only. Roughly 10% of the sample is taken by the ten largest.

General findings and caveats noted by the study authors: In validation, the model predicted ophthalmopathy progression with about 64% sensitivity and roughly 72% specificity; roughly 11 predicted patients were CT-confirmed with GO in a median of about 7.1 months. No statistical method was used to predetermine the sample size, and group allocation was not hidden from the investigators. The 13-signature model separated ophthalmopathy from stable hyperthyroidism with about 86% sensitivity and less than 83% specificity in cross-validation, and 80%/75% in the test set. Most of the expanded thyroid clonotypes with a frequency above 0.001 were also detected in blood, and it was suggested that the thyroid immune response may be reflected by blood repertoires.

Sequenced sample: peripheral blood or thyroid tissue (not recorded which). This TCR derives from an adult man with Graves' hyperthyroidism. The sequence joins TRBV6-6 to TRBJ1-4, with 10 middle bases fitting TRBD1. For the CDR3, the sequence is CASNLKPGTGAEKLFF. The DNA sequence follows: TGTGCCAGCAATCTCAAACCCGGGACAGGGGCTGAAAAACTGTTTTTT.